The entry that follows covers one T cell receptor (beta chain) sequence. Other nucleotide sequences in the sample specify the same CDR3. Time point in this sample: pretreatment peripheral blood. Patients' urothelial carcinoma was locally advanced or metastatic. TCRdb's copy holds only in-frame clones and misses some; the assay was immunoSEQ multiplex PCR. The table shows roughly 120,000 clones, with around 84% occurring only once. Germline V CDR1 and CDR2: SNHLY, FYNNEI. This CDR3 has 15 amino acids. Germline trimming cut 6 bases from V and 7 bases from J; bases unmatched to any gene: 3. The record originates from a study of PD-L1 blockade in urothelial cancer. Turning to the study itself: Patients took up atezolizumab in the mid-2010s at 1,200 mg intravenously every 3 weeks. The number of prior chemotherapy regimens per patient was 0 to 3. A median about 150,000 T cells were found in blood samples.

This chain links TRBV2 with TRBJ2-1; TRBD2 aligns across 16 bases. Sequencing used PBMCs, obtained around atezolizumab (anti-PD-L1) treatment. The TCR originated in a man aged 50-59 years with urothelial cancer. The CDR3 region has the DNA TGTGCCAGCAGGCCGGGACTAGCGGGAGGGAATGAGCAGTTCTTC. It encodes CASRPGLAGGNEQFF.